This section outlines one T cell receptor beta chain sequence together with its context. Antigen specificity is unknown. This entry is derived from a study of T-cell memory formation after mild COVID-19. The CDR3 contains 14 residues. Germline V CDR1 and CDR2: SQVTM, ANQGSEA. V dropped 7 bases and J dropped 5; count of bases not matched to a gene: 9. Via MiXCR, TCRdb re-called the 5' RACE reads, giving one row per CDR3 protein. Among roughly 550,000 distinct CDR3 sequences, 20% were seen once, and the ten largest hold approximately 12%. General study results and limits: That cross-reactive memory joined was suggested by some responding clones appearing in pre-infection memory.

This rearrangement joins TRBV29-1 to TRBJ2-1; 9 bases fit TRBD2. Sample: PBMCs or a T cell subset sorted from them (not recorded which). The source is an adult woman who had mild COVID-19 (a few samples of this study predate the infection). Cell type and time point are not known. The CDR3 coding sequence is TGCAGCGAAAGGACTAGCGCGAACCACAATGAGCAGTTCTTC. This codes for CSERTSANHNEQFF.